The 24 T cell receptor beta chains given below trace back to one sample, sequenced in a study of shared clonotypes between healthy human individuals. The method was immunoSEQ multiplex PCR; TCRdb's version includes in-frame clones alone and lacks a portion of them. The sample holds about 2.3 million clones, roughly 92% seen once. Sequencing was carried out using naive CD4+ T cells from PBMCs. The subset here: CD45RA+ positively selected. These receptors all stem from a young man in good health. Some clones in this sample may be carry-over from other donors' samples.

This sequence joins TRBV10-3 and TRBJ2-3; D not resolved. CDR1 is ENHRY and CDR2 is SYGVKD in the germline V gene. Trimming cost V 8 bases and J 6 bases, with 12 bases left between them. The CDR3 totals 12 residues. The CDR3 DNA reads TGTGCCATCGGGTCGACCGGGGATACGCAGTATTTT. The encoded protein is CAIGSTGDTQYF.

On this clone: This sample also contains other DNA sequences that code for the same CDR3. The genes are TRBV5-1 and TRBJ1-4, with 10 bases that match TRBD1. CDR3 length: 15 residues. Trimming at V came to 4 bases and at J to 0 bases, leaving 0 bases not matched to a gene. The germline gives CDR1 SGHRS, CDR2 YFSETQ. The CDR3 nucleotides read TGCGCCAGCAGCGGGACAGGGGCAACTAATGAAAAACTGTTTTTT. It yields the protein CASSGTGATNEKLFF.

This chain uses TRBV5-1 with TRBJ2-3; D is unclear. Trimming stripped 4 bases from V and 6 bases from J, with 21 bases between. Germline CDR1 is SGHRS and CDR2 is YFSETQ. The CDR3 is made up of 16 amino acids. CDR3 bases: TGCGCCAGCAGCCAGGCTAGAAACAGCGACGGGGATACGCAGTATTTT. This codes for CASSQARNSDGDTQYF.

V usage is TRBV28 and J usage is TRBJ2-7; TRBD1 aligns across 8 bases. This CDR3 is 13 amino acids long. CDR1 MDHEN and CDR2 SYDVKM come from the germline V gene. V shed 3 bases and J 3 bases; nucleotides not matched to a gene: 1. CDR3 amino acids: CASSLGQDYEQYF. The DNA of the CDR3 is TGTGCCAGCAGTTTGGGACAGGACTACGAGCAGTACTTC. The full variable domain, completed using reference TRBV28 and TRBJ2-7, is DVKVTQSSRYLVKRTGEKVFLECVQDMDHENMFWYRQDPGLGLRLIYFSYDVKMKEKGDIPEGYSVSREKKERFSLILESASTNQTSMYLCASSLGQDYEQYFGPGTRLTVT.

DNA of the CDR3: TGCGCCAGCAGCCCGGGGGGACTAGCGGCCCGCGAGCAGTACTTC. Its translation is CASSPGGLAAREQYF. This chain uses TRBV5-1 with TRBJ2-7, with 11 bases fitting TRBD2. The CDR3 length is 15 residues. Germline V CDR1 and CDR2: SGHRS, YFSETQ. Trimming took 4 bases from V and 6 from J; bases not matched to a gene: 9.

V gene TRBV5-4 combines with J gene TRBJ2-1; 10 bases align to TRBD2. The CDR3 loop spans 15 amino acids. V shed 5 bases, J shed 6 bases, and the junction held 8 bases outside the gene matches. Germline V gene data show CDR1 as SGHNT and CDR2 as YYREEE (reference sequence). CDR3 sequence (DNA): TGTGCCAGCAGTCCCTCTAGCGGGAGTTTCAATGAGCAGTTCTTC. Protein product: CASSPSSGSFNEQFF.

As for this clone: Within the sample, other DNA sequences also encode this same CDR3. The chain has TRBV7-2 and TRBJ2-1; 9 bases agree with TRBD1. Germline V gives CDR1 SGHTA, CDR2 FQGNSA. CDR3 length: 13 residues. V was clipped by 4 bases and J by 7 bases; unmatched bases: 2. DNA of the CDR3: TGTGCCAGCAGCTCGGGACAGGGTAATGAGCAGTTCTTC. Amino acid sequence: CASSSGQGNEQFF.

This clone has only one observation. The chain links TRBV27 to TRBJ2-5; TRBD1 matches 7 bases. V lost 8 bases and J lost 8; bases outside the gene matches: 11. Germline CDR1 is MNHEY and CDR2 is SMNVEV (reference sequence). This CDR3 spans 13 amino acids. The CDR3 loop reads CASSDRPNRTQYF. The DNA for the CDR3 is TGTGCCAGCTCGGACAGGCCCAATCGTACCCAGTACTTC.

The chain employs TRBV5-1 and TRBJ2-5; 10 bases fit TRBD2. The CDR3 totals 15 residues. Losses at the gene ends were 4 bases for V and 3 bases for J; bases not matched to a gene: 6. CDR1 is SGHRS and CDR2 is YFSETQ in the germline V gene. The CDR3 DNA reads TGCGCCAGCAGCGTAACGCTAGCGGGAGAAGAGACCCAGTACTTC. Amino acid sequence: CASSVTLAGEETQYF.

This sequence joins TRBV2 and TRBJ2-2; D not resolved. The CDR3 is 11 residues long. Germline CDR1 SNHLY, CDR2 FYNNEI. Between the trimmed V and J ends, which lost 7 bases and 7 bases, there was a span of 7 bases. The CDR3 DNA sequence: TGTGCCAGCACCTCGATCGGGGAGCTGTTTTTT. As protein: CASTSIGELFF.

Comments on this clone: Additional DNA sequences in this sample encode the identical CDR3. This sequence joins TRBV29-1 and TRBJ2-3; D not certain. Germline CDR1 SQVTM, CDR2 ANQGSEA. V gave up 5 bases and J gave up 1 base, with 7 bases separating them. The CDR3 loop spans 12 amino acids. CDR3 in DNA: TGCAGCGTTAGCCAGGGCACAGATACGCAGTATTTT. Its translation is CSVSQGTDTQYF.

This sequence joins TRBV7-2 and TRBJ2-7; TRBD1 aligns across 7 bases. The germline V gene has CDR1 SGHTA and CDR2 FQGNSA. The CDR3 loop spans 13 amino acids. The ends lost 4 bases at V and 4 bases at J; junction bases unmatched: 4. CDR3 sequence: CASSSRDRYEQYF. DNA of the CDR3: TGTGCCAGCAGCTCACGGGACAGATACGAGCAGTACTTC.

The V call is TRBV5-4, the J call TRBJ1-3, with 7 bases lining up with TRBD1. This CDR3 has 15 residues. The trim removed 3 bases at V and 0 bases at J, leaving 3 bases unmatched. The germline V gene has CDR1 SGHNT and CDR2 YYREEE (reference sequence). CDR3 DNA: TGTGCCAGCAGCTCCGACAGGGTCTCTGGAAACACCATATATTTT. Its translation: CASSSDRVSGNTIYF.

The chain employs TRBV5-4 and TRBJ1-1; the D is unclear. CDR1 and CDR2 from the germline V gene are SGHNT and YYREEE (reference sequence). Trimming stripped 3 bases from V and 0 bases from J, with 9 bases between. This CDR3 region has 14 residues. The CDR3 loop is CASSSVFMNTEAFF. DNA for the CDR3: TGTGCCAGCAGCTCAGTGTTCATGAACACTGAAGCTTTCTTT. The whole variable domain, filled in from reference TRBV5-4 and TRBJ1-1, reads ETGVTQSPTHLIKTRGQQVTLRCSSQSGHNTVSWYQQALGQGPQFIFQYYREEENGRGNFPPRFSGLQFPNYSSELNVNALELDDSALYLCASSSVFMNTEAFFGQGTRLTVV.

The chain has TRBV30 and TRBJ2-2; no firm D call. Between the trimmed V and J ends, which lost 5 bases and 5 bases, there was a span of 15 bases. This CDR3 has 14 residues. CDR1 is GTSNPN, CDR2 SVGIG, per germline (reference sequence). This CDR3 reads CAWESGRMTGELFF. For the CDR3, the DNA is TGTGCCTGGGAAAGTGGCAGAATGACCGGGGAGCTGTTTTTT. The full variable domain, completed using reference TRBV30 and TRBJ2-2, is SQTIHQWPATLVQPVGSPLSLECTVEGTSNPNLYWYRQAAGRGLQLLFYSVGIGQISSEVPQNLSASRPQDRQFILSSKKLLLSDSGFYLCAWESGRMTGELFFGEGSRLTVL.

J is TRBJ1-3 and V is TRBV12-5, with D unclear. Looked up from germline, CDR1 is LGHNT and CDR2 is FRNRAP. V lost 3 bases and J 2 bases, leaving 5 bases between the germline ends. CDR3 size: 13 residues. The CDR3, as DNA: TGTGCTAGTGGTTTATCTCCTGGAAACACCATATATTTT. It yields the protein CASGLSPGNTIYF. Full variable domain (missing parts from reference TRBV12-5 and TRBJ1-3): DARVTQTPRHKVTEMGQEVTMRCQPILGHNTVFWYRQTMMQGLELLAYFRNRAPLDDSGMPKDRFSAEMPDATLATLKIQPSEPRDSAVYFCASGLSPGNTIYFGEGSWLTVV.

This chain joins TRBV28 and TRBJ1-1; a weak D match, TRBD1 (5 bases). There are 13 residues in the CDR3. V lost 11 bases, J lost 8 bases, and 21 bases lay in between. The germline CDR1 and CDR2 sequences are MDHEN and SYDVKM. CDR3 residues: CALRGSRGYEAFF. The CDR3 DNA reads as TGTGCCCTTCGGGGCTCTCGAGGTTACGAAGCTTTCTTT.

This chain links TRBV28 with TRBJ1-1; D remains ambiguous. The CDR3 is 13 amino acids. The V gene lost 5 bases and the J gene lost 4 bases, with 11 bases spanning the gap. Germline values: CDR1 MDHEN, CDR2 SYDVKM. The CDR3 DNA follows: TGTGCCAGCAGTGGGGTCCTAACCACTGAAGCTTTCTTT. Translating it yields CASSGVLTTEAFF. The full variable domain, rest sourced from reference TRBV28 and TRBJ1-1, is DVKVTQSSRYLVKRTGEKVFLECVQDMDHENMFWYRQDPGLGLRLIYFSYDVKMKEKGDIPEGYSVSREKKERFSLILESASTNQTSMYLCASSGVLTTEAFFGQGTRLTVV.

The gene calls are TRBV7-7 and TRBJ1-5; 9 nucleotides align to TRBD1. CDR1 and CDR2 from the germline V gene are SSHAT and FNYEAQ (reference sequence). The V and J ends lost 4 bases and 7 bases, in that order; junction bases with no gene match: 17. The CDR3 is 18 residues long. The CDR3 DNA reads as TGTGCCAGCAGCTCTACCGGGACAGGGCTGCTGGGAGGCCAGCCCCAGCATTTT. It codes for CASSSTGTGLLGGQPQHF.

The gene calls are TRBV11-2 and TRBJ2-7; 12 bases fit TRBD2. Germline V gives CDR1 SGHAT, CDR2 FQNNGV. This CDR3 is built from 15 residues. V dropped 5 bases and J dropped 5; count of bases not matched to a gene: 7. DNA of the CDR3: TGTGCCAGCAGCACCCCGGGACTAGCGGGCCACGAGCAGTACTTC. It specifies CASSTPGLAGHEQYF.

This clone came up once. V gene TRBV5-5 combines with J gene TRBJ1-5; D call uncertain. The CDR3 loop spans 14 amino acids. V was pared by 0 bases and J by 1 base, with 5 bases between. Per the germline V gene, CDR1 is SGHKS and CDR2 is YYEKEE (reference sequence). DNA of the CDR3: TGTGCCAGCAGCTTGGAAGTGAGCAATCAGCCCCAGCATTTT. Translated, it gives CASSLEVSNQPQHF.

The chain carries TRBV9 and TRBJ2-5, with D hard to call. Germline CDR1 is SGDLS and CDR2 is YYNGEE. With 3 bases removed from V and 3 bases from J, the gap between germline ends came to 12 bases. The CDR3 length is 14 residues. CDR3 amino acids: CASSARPREETQYF. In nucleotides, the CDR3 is TGTGCCAGCAGCGCCAGACCAAGGGAAGAGACCCAGTACTTC. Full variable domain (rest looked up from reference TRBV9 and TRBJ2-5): DSGVTQTPKHLITATGQRVTLRCSPRSGDLSVYWYQQSLDQGLQFLIQYYNGEERAKGNILERFSAQQFPDLHSELNLSSLELGDSALYFCASSARPREETQYFGPGTRLLVL.

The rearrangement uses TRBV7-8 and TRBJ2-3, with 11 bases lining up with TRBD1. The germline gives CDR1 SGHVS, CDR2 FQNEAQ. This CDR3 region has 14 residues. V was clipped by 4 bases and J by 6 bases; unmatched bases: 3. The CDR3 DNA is TGTGCCAGCAGCTGGGGACAGGGGGGGGATACGCAGTATTTT. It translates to CASSWGQGGDTQYF.

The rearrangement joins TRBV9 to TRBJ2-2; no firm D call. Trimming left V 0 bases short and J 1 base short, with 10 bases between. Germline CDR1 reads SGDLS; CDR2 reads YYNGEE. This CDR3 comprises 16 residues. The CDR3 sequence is CASSVVPVGNTGELFF. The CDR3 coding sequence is TGTGCCAGCAGCGTAGTACCAGTTGGGAACACCGGGGAGCTGTTTTTT.